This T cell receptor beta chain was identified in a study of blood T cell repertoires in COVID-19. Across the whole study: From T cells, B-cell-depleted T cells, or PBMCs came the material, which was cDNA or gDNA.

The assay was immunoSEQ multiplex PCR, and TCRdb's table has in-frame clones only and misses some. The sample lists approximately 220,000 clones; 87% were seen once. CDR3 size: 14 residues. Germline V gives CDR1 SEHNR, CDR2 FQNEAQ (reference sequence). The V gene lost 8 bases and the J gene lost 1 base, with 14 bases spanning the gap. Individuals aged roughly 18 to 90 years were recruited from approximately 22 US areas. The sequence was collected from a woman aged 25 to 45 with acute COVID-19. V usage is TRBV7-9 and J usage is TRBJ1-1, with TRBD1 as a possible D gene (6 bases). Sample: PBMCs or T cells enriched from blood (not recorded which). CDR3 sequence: CASRSGQRNTEAFF. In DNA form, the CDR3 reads TGTGCCAGCCGCTCGGGACAACGGAACACTGAAGCTTTCTTT.